The clone carrying this TCR beta chain was recorded a few times. This CDR3 contains 15 residues. Germline CDR1 and CDR2: MNHEY and SMNVEV (reference sequence). Losses at the gene ends were 8 bases for V and 4 bases for J; bases not matched to a gene: 11. The template was genomic DNA from peripheral blood, not RNA. This record comes from a study of T cell repertoires in aging, cancer and after chemotherapy. TRB rearrangements spanning V, D and J were amplified using mixed TRB-A/B primers. TCRdb reprocessed the multiplex PCR reads with MiXCR, giving one entry per CDR3 protein. The sample lists more than 9,000 distinct CDR3 sequences, around 32% seen once, with about 3% in the top ten.

Sequencing was done on a sample of blood. The TCR sequence derives from a human donor in good health. This rearrangement joins TRBV27 to TRBJ2-1, with 7 bases matching TRBD2. The CDR3 coding sequence is TGTGCCAGCGGCGCACTAGCGACCAGGTACAATGAGCAGTTCTTC. Protein: CASGALATRYNEQFF.